This TCR beta chain came from a study of blood T cell repertoires in COVID-19. Profiling relied on immunoSEQ multiplex PCR, and the TCRdb table lists in-frame clones only, not all of them. The sample contains about 140,000 clones, almost 85% of which appear only once. The receptor was derived from a man in his forties with acute COVID-19. Sequenced: PBMCs or T cells enriched from blood (not recorded which).

CDR3 protein: CASSFHRLAGVSEQYF. The CDR3 nucleotides read TGTGCCAGCAGCTTTCACCGACTAGCGGGAGTCTCCGAGCAGTACTTC. The chain recombines TRBV7-9 with TRBJ2-7, with TRBD2 identical over 12 bases. This CDR3 has 16 residues. In germline, CDR1 is SEHNR, CDR2 FQNEAQ (reference sequence). The V and J ends lost 3 bases and 6 bases, in that order; junction bases with no gene match: 9.